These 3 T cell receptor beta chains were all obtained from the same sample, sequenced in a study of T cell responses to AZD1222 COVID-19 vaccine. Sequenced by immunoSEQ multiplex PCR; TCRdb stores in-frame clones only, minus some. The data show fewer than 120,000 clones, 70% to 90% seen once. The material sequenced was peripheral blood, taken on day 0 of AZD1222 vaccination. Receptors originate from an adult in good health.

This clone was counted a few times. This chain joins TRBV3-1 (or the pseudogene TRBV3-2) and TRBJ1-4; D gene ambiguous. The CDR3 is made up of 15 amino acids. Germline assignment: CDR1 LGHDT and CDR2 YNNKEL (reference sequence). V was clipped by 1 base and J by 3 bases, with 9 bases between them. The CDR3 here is CASSQVGIPNEKLFF. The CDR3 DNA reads TGTGCCAGCAGCCAAGTAGGGATTCCTAATGAAAAACTGTTTTTT.

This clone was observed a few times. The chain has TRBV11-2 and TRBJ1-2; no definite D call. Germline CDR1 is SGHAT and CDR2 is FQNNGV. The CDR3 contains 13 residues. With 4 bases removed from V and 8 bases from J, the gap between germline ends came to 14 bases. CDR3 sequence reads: CASSYSPGRGYTF. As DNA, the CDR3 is TGTGCCAGCAGCTATTCGCCTGGGAGAGGCTACACCTTC.

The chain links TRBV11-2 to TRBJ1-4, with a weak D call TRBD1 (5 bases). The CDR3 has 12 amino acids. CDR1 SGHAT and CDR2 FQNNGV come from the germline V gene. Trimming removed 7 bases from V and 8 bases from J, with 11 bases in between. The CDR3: CASTPNREKLFF. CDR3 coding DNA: TGTGCCAGCACCCCCAACAGGGAAAAACTGTTTTTT.